This T cell receptor beta chain was identified during a study of OX40 agonist ivuxolimab in advanced cancers. Study-level information: A diagnosis of hepatocellular carcinoma, melanoma, renal cell or head and neck cancer was present in dose-escalation patients. Of mixed ages from about 20 to 90 and averaging roughly 60 years, the group was roughly 83% male.

Notes on this clone: What it binds is not known.

People who had autoimmune disease history or systemic immunosuppression were excluded. CDR3 length equals 17 residues. CDR1 is MGHRA, CDR2 YSYEKL, per germline. V lost 3 bases to trimming and J lost 5 bases, with 17 bases between them. Sequencing used immunoSEQ multiplex PCR; TCRdb keeps in-frame clones, though not all of them. The sample yields more than 55,000 clones, about 83% seen once. Study results and limitations: On average, a greater number of expanded clones characterised CD8+ T cells relative to CD4+.

This chain links TRBV4-1 with TRBJ2-6, with TRBD1 as a possible D gene (5 bases). Sequences were derived from CD4+ or CD8+ T cells sorted from blood, sampled in a trial of the OX40 agonist ivuxolimab. The source of this sequence is an adult with an advanced solid tumor such as melanoma, head and neck, liver or kidney cancer. This CDR3 is CASSHPNWPGWANVLTF. The CDR3 region has the DNA TGCGCCAGCAGCCACCCAAATTGGCCAGGGTGGGCCAACGTCCTGACTTTC.